This record looks at one T cell receptor beta chain sequence and its context. The record originates from a study of blood T cell repertoires in COVID-19. Study at large: The United States, Italy and Spain provided the acute and convalescent COVID-19 samples. T cells, B-cell-depleted T cells, or PBMCs provided the cDNA or gDNA that served as material.

V was pared by 2 bases and J by 3 bases, with 16 bases between. The CDR3 loop spans 16 amino acids. CDR1 and CDR2 (germline): MNHNS, SASEGT. Original analysis: Amplification from reference gene primers served as the basis for estimated nucleated cell counts. Using immunoSEQ multiplex PCR, the repertoire was profiled, and TCRdb retains in-frame clones only, with some absent. The DNA gave D and trimming, while V, J and clone size come from that table. The data contain 150,000 to 200,000 clones, about 88% of them singletons. The specimen was peripheral blood. The chain carries TRBV6-1 and TRBJ1-1, with D hard to call. This receptor was identified in a man between 18 and 29 years old with acute or convalescent COVID-19. CDR3 in DNA: TGTGCCAGCAGTGAAAGAGGGCCCGGGTGGTACACTGAAGCTTTCTTT. Residues: CASSERGPGWYTEAFF.